The 8 T cell receptor beta chains in this list originate from one sample, sequenced in a study of T cells in Graves' hyperthyroidism and ophthalmopathy. The CDR3 regions of TCR beta were amplified from RNA transcripts. When the TCR CDR3 underwent first-round RT-PCR, the HTBI primer set was used. TCRdb passed the multiplex PCR reads through MiXCR, listing each CDR3 protein once. The table lists 500,000 to 800,000 distinct CDR3 sequences, 45% of them singletons. Source material: peripheral blood or thyroid tissue (not recorded which). Receptors were obtained from an adult man with Graves' disease, either hyperthyroidism or ophthalmopathy (not recorded which).

This clonotype appeared once. The CDR3 protein is CATLLFGANVLTF. The CDR3, as DNA: TGTGCCACCCTTCTCTTCGGTGCCAACGTCCTGACTTTC. The chain links TRBV9 to TRBJ2-6; no clear D gene. This CDR3 contains 13 residues. Trimming removed 9 bases at V and 7 bases at J, with 14 bases between. CDR1 and CDR2 from the germline V gene are SGDLS and YYNGEE.

This clonotype was observed at least ten times. V is TRBV19 and J is TRBJ2-5; a weak D match, TRBD2 (7 bases). Deletions cut 5 bases from V and 5 bases from J, with 18 bases between. The CDR3 extends over 15 amino acids. CDR1 LNHDA and CDR2 SQIVND come from the germline V gene (reference sequence). This CDR3 reads CASSPGDYVAETQYF. CDR3 DNA: TGTGCCAGTAGTCCAGGGGACTACGTTGCGGAGACCCAGTACTTC.

This clonotype was picked up many times. The chain links TRBV2 to TRBJ1-5; D is ambiguous. The CDR3 loop spans 12 amino acids. The V gene lost 6 bases and the J gene lost 0 bases, with 3 bases spanning the gap. In germline, CDR1 is SNHLY, CDR2 FYNNEI. The CDR3 is CASRYSNQPQHF. The CDR3 DNA follows: TGTGCCAGCAGGTATAGCAATCAGCCCCAGCATTTT.

Concerning this clonotype: In this CDR3 the conserved last residue, phenylalanine or tryptophan, is missing, so a read error is likely. The limits of the CDR3 on the DNA are not certain, so only TCRdb's listed CDR3 is given. The J gene is TRBJ1-5, the V gene TRBV2. Germline CDR1 and CDR2: SNHLY and FYNNEI. The CDR3 comprises 14 residues, both ends counted. The CDR3 loop is CASSGGRGNQPQLQ.

In its sample, this clonotype was seen many times. V usage is TRBV7-8 and J usage is TRBJ2-7; D might be TRBD2 (6 bases). Looked up from germline, CDR1 is SGHVS and CDR2 is FQNEAQ. The CDR3 runs 15 residues. Trimming removed 5 bases from V and 5 bases from J, with 19 bases in between. DNA of the CDR3: TGTGCCAGCAGCGCGGGACCGCTTAAAGGCCACGAGCAGTACTTC. Protein sequence: CASSAGPLKGHEQYF.

This clonotype was observed a handful of times. A read error may account for a junction end that differs from germline. V is TRBV10-3 and J is TRBJ1-6, with TRBD1 matching over 9 bases. The germline gives CDR1 ENHRY, CDR2 SYGVKD. The CDR3 loop spans 16 amino acids. This CDR3 reads CASSYLGQGLNSPLHF. CDR3 DNA sequence: TGTGCCAGCAGTTATTTGGGACAGGGCCTCAATTCACCCCTCCACTTT.

This clonotype has at least ten counts. The genes are TRBV29-1 and TRBJ1-2; D is ambiguous. Trimming cost V 0 bases and J 8 bases, with 7 bases left between them. This CDR3 comprises 11 residues. CDR1 is SQVTM, CDR2 ANQGSEA, per germline. CDR3 sequence reads: CSVEDYWGYTF. The CDR3 bases are TGCAGCGTTGAAGATTATTGGGGCTACACCTTC.

This clonotype occurred many times. The V call is TRBV24-1, the J call TRBJ1-2, with D possibly matching TRBD1 (5 bases). Trimming pared 4 bases from V and 8 bases from J, leaving 19 bases between. The germline V gene has CDR1 KGHDR and CDR2 SFDVKD. This CDR3 has 15 residues. CDR3 sequence reads: CATSEPIIDSDGYTF. The DNA of the CDR3 is TGTGCCACCAGTGAACCAATAATCGACAGTGACGGCTACACCTTC.